These 27 T cell receptor beta chains were all obtained from the same sample, sequenced in a study of control samples from healthy donors and cancer patients. Only in-frame clones appear in the TCRdb table, and some are missing; sequencing was by immunoSEQ multiplex PCR. The table lists some 190,000 clones, 91% of them singletons. What was sequenced was blood. These TCRs come from a man in his thirties or forties in good health.

The V call is TRBV2, the J call TRBJ1-1; TRBD1 matches 11 bases. Germline V gene lookup returns CDR1 SNHLY and CDR2 FYNNEI. V dropped 0 bases and J dropped 3; count of bases not matched to a gene: 0. The CDR3 runs 15 residues. The CDR3 nucleotides are TGTGCCAGCAGTGAAGCGGGACAGGGGGACACTGAAGCTTTCTTT. It yields the protein CASSEAGQGDTEAFF.

The rearrangement uses TRBV30 and TRBJ1-1; D ambiguous. The CDR3 is 13 amino acids. The V end lost 3 bases, the J end lost 0 bases, and 8 bases lay between the germline ends. The germline gives CDR1 GTSNPN, CDR2 SVGIG (reference sequence). The CDR3 bases are TGTGCCTGGAGCGGGTTCATGAACACTGAAGCTTTCTTT. Protein: CAWSGFMNTEAFF.

This sequence joins TRBV5-1 and TRBJ2-7, with D unclear. Germline CDR1 and CDR2: SGHRS and YFSETQ. The V gene lost 4 bases and the J gene lost 2 bases, with 10 bases spanning the gap. CDR3 length: 13 residues. Written as DNA, the CDR3 is TGCGCCAGCAGCGGGATTGACCCCTACGAGCAGTACTTC. It yields the protein CASSGIDPYEQYF. Full variable domain (missing parts from reference TRBV5-1 and TRBJ2-7): KAGVTQTPRYLIKTRGQQVTLSCSPISGHRSVSWYQQTPGQGLQFLFEYFSETQRNKGNFPGRFSGRQFSNSRSEMNVSTLELGDSALYLCASSGIDPYEQYFGPGTRLTVT.

V usage is TRBV5-1 and J usage is TRBJ2-7; D ambiguous. Trimming removed 0 bases from V and 3 bases from J, with 13 bases in between. Germline CDR1 and CDR2: SGHRS and YFSETQ. The CDR3 loop spans 15 amino acids. The CDR3 protein is CASSLGFAAYYEQYF. For the CDR3, the DNA is TGCGCCAGCAGCTTGGGTTTCGCCGCGTACTACGAGCAGTACTTC.

The V and J genes are TRBV27 and TRBJ2-1; D remains ambiguous. Germline values: CDR1 MNHEY, CDR2 SMNVEV (reference sequence). CDR3 size: 17 residues. Trimming stripped 5 bases from V and 2 bases from J, with 19 bases between. The CDR3 region is CASSPGFLRATYNEQFF. The CDR3 DNA reads as TGTGCCAGCAGTCCAGGTTTTCTAAGGGCCACCTACAATGAGCAGTTCTTC.

The chain carries TRBV29-1 and TRBJ1-1, with a tentative D call TRBD1 (6 bases). Trimming shortened V by 4 bases and J by 1 base, and 10 bases separated the two germline ends. This CDR3 is 13 amino acids long. The germline gives CDR1 SQVTM, CDR2 ANQGSEA. CDR3 DNA: TGCAGCGTTGTCAGACAGGAGAACACTGAAGCTTTCTTT. Amino acid sequence: CSVVRQENTEAFF.

This clone has just one count. The V and J genes are TRBV5-4 and TRBJ1-2; D uncertain. The V and J ends lost 6 bases and 8 bases respectively, with 17 bases between them. CDR3 length equals 13 residues. The germline V gene has CDR1 SGHNT and CDR2 YYREEE (reference sequence). Here the CDR3 reads CASNVRGLGGYTF. Written as DNA, the CDR3 is TGTGCCAGCAACGTCCGGGGTTTGGGAGGCTACACCTTC.

Of note for this clone: Relative to the germline gene, one junction end is altered; a read error may explain this. The chain recombines TRBV5-1 with TRBJ2-1, with 11 bases aligning to TRBD2. In germline, CDR1 is SGHRS, CDR2 YFSETQ. CDR3 length: 15 amino acids. CDR3 nucleotide sequence: TGCGTCAGCAGCATGACTAGCGGGGTAATCAATGAGCAGTTCTTC. This sequence encodes CVSSMTSGVINEQFF.

This clone turned up a few times. The chain uses TRBV6-5 and TRBJ2-7, with 8 positions matching TRBD1. Germline V gives CDR1 MNHEY, CDR2 SVGAGI. This CDR3 has 16 amino acids. V lost 0 bases and J lost 4; bases outside the gene matches: 8. In DNA, the CDR3 is TGTGCCAGCAGTTACTCTGTAACAGGGGGTCGTTACGAGCAGTACTTC. It codes for CASSYSVTGGRYEQYF.

This clone has just one count. The chain employs TRBV6-5 and TRBJ1-1; D ambiguous. CDR1 MNHEY and CDR2 SVGAGI come from the germline V gene. The V end lost 4 bases, the J end lost 4 bases, and 13 bases lay between the germline ends. The CDR3 has 14 residues. CDR3 nucleotide sequence: TGTGCCAGCAGTTTCGGGGTTGGTATCACTGAAGCTTTCTTT. Translating it yields CASSFGVGITEAFF.

The chain joins TRBV7-2 to TRBJ1-6, with D perhaps TRBD1 (5 bases). Trimming stripped 3 bases from V and 10 bases from J, with 16 bases between. Germline CDR1 is SGHTA and CDR2 is FQGNSA. The CDR3 runs 15 residues. The CDR3 DNA follows: TGTGCCAGCAGCTTTCAGTCGGGTTGGGGGTCACCCCTCCACTTT. Encoded protein: CASSFQSGWGSPLHF.

The genes are TRBV3-1 (or the pseudogene TRBV3-2) and TRBJ2-3; no reliable D call. Germline CDR1 is LGHDT and CDR2 is YNNKEL (reference sequence). Trimming pared 4 bases from V and 0 bases from J, leaving 14 bases between. The CDR3 is made up of 16 amino acids. CDR3 nucleotides: TGTGCCAGCAGCCCACCACGACGGGCGAGCACAGATACGCAGTATTTT. The encoded protein is CASSPPRRASTDTQYF.

This chain uses TRBV11-3 with TRBJ2-1, with TRBD2 matching 10 bases. The germline V gene encodes CDR1 SGHNT and CDR2 YENEEA. The CDR3 covers 13 residues. Trimming cost V 5 bases and J 10 bases; bases outside gene matches: 5. The CDR3 protein is CASSPGTSVEQFF. CDR3 nucleotides: TGTGCCAGCAGCCCCGGGACTAGCGTCGAGCAGTTCTTC.

The chain combines TRBV2 with TRBJ1-2; D unclear. CDR1 is SNHLY and CDR2 is FYNNEI in the germline V gene. Trimming removed 3 bases from V and 5 bases from J, with 16 bases in between. This CDR3 region has 15 residues. CDR3 bases: TGTGCCAGCAGTGATGTTGGGGTTCGGATTTATGGCTACACCTTC. Protein: CASSDVGVRIYGYTF.

The J gene is TRBJ1-2, the V gene TRBV7-9; 9 nucleotides match TRBD1. CDR1 is SEHNR, CDR2 FQNEAQ, per germline (reference sequence). This CDR3 contains 14 residues. The V and J ends lost 5 bases and 4 bases, in that order; junction bases with no gene match: 5. Written as DNA, the CDR3 is TGTGCCAGCAGCCCAGGGACAGGGCCCTATGGCTACACCTTC. Its protein is CASSPGTGPYGYTF.

This chain connects TRBV4-1 to TRBJ1-2; TRBD1 might be the D (5 bases). With 0 bases removed from V and 4 bases from J, the gap between germline ends came to 12 bases. The CDR3 length is 15 residues. Germline lookup yields CDR1 MGHRA and CDR2 YSYEKL. CDR3 residues: CASSQDSGQIYGYTF. The CDR3 coding sequence is TGCGCCAGCAGCCAAGATTCGGGGCAGATCTATGGCTACACCTTC.

The chain carries TRBV7-9 and TRBJ2-2, with TRBD2 matching over 8 bases. The CDR3 length is 15 residues. V gave up 7 bases and J gave up 0 bases; unmatched junction bases: 4. CDR1 is SEHNR and CDR2 is FQNEAQ in the germline V gene (reference sequence). The chain's CDR3 is CASTQRGTNTGELFF. The DNA for the CDR3 is TGTGCCAGCACCCAGCGGGGGACGAACACCGGGGAGCTGTTTTTT.

The rearrangement joins TRBV11-2 to TRBJ2-3; a weak D match, TRBD2 (6 bases). This CDR3 is 13 amino acids long. Germline values: CDR1 SGHAT, CDR2 FQNNGV. Trimming left V 5 bases short and J 7 bases short, with 13 bases between. The CDR3 nucleotides read TGTGCCAGCAGCCCCGGGACTCTAAATACGCAGTATTTT. This gives the protein CASSPGTLNTQYF. Based on the CDR3 plus reference TRBV11-2 and TRBJ2-3, the full variable domain is EAGVAQSPRYKIIEKRQSVAFWCNPISGHATLYWYQQILGQGPKLLIQFQNNGVVDDSQLPKDRFSAERLKGVDSTLKIQPAKLEDSAVYLCASSPGTLNTQYFGPGTRLTVL.

V gene TRBV4-2 combines with J gene TRBJ1-2, with a weak D call TRBD1 (5 bases). CDR1 and CDR2 from the germline V gene are LGHNA and YNFKEQ. The CDR3 length is 13 residues. The V gene lost 2 bases and the J gene lost 5 bases, with 9 bases spanning the gap. Here the CDR3 reads CASSQSTGYGYTF. The CDR3 DNA sequence: TGTGCCAGCAGCCAATCCACAGGATATGGCTACACCTTC.

The chain recombines TRBV7-3 with TRBJ1-3; D is uncertain. With 5 bases removed from V and 2 bases from J, the gap between germline ends came to 7 bases. Germline V lookup: CDR1 SGHTA, CDR2 FQGTGA. This CDR3 has 13 residues. CDR3 bases: TGTGCCAGCAGCACAGACACTGGAAACACCATATATTTT. Translating gives CASSTDTGNTIYF.

The chain links TRBV30 to TRBJ2-5; D might be TRBD1 (6 bases). Between the trimmed V and J ends, which lost 2 bases and 1 base, there was a span of 8 bases. CDR1 and CDR2 (germline): GTSNPN, SVGIG (reference sequence). This CDR3 has 13 amino acids. The CDR3 loop reads CAWSRTVQETQYF. As DNA, the CDR3 is TGTGCCTGGAGTCGGACAGTCCAAGAGACCCAGTACTTC.

The V call is TRBV9, the J call TRBJ1-2; maybe TRBD1 (5 bases). The germline V gene has CDR1 SGDLS and CDR2 YYNGEE. The CDR3 runs 13 residues. Deletions cut 0 bases from V and 8 bases from J, with 11 bases between. As DNA, the CDR3 is TGTGCCAGCAGCGTAGTAGGGGAAGGAGGCTACACCTTC. Amino acid sequence: CASSVVGEGGYTF. The whole variable domain, remainder taken from reference TRBV9 and TRBJ1-2, is DSGVTQTPKHLITATGQRVTLRCSPRSGDLSVYWYQQSLDQGLQFLIQYYNGEERAKGNILERFSAQQFPDLHSELNLSSLELGDSALYFCASSVVGEGGYTFGSGTRLTVV.

The rearrangement links TRBV7-8 to TRBJ1-1; the match to TRBD1 covers 11 bases. Germline V gives CDR1 SGHVS, CDR2 FQNEAQ. The V segment lost 5 bases and the J segment 4 bases; nucleotides outside the gene matches: 6. This CDR3 region has 15 residues. CDR3 region: CASSRDRGSVTEAFF. CDR3 nucleotides: TGTGCCAGCAGCCGGGACAGGGGGTCGGTCACTGAAGCTTTCTTT.

The rearrangement uses TRBV30 and TRBJ1-2; 8 bases match TRBD1. The CDR3 is 13 amino acids. In germline, CDR1 is GTSNPN, CDR2 SVGIG (reference sequence). The J segment lost 8 bases and the V segment lost 7 bases, leaving 12 bases of the junction unmatched. CDR3 residues: CAFSATGGNGYTF. The CDR3 region has the DNA TGTGCCTTCTCCGCAACAGGGGGTAACGGCTACACCTTC.

The chain has TRBV7-9 and TRBJ1-3; 7 bases are shared with TRBD1. CDR1 is SEHNR, CDR2 FQNEAQ, per germline (reference sequence). The CDR3 is made up of 16 amino acids. Trimming removed 0 bases from V and 11 bases from J; junction bases left unmatched: 13. The CDR3 sequence: CASSLANTGASGSIYF. CDR3 DNA: TGTGCCAGCAGCTTAGCGAATACAGGGGCGTCCGGGTCCATATATTTT.

The chain joins TRBV11-2 to TRBJ2-1, with TRBD2 as a possible D gene (5 bases). Germline V gives CDR1 SGHAT, CDR2 FQNNGV. The V and J ends lost 0 bases and 6 bases respectively, with 12 bases between them. The CDR3 length is 15 residues. The CDR3 sequence is CASSLERLARNEQFF. DNA of the CDR3: TGTGCCAGCAGCTTAGAGCGGCTAGCTCGCAATGAGCAGTTCTTC. The full variable domain, rest sourced from reference TRBV11-2 and TRBJ2-1, is EAGVAQSPRYKIIEKRQSVAFWCNPISGHATLYWYQQILGQGPKLLIQFQNNGVVDDSQLPKDRFSAERLKGVDSTLKIQPAKLEDSAVYLCASSLERLARNEQFFGPGTRLTVL.

The genes are TRBV12-3 or TRBV12-4 and TRBJ2-4; tentatively, D is TRBD1 (6 bases). The CDR3 has 13 residues. The V and J ends lost 8 bases and 3 bases respectively, with 11 bases between them. The CDR3 sequence is CASGTGYKNIQYF. CDR3 nucleotides: TGTGCCAGCGGCACAGGGTACAAAAACATTCAGTACTTC.